Listed here is a single TCR beta chain. The antigen remains undetermined. Naive CD8 cells, CD45RO-negative and positively selected for CCR7, excluded terminally differentiated effector memory CD45RA+ cells. The source of the sample is a study of shared clonotypes between healthy human individuals. Looking at the study overall: The study enrolled a couple of women and a few men aged 18 to 49.

Execution of the assay was at deep level. The DNA input per sorted-subset replicate PCR was roughly 0.2 ug, corresponding to some 27,000 T cell genomes. Profiled with immunoSEQ multiplex PCR; TCRdb holds only in-frame clones, not every one. In the table there are about 680,000 clones, about 91% of which are singletons. The germline V gene encodes CDR1 SEHNR and CDR2 FQNEAQ (reference sequence). The CDR3 totals 12 residues. Trimming pared 5 bases from V and 5 bases from J, leaving 7 bases between. General study results and limits: The study found roughly 5% of naive CD4 clonotypes shared across four donors.

This receptor was identified in a young man in good health. Sequenced input: naive CD8+ T cells sorted from blood. The chain combines TRBV7-9 with TRBJ2-1; D unresolved. The CDR3 loop reads CASSQDHNEQFF. CDR3 in DNA: TGTGCCAGCAGCCAGGACCACAATGAGCAGTTCTTC.